Following are 18 T cell receptor beta chains from one sample sequenced in a study of T cell responses to AZD1222 COVID-19 vaccine. The assay was immunoSEQ multiplex PCR, and TCRdb's table has in-frame clones only and misses some. The sample lists roughly 120,000 clones, about nine tenths seen once, with around 7.7% in the top ten. This material consisted of peripheral blood, taken on day 0 of AZD1222 vaccination. The receptors here all came from an adult in good health.

The chain joins TRBV5-1 to TRBJ1-1; D perhaps matches TRBD1 (5 bases). The CDR3 length is 14 residues. The ends were cut back, 0 bases at V and 6 bases at J, with 12 bases in the middle. Germline V gene lookup returns CDR1 SGHRS and CDR2 YFSETQ. CDR3 nucleotide sequence: TGCGCCAGCAGCTTGGGGGACGCCGAGCCTGAAGCTTTCTTT. It specifies CASSLGDAEPEAFF.

Concerning this clone itself: A junction end diverges from the germline sequence, so it may reflect a read error. The CDR3 DNA sequence: TGTGCCAGCAGCCGCACCCTCCGGGACAGTTCCCGCTATACCTTC. It translates to CASSRTLRDSSRYTF. The J gene is TRBJ1-2, the V gene TRBV5-6; TRBD1 matches at 7 bases. Germline CDR1 and CDR2: SGHDT and YYEEEE. The CDR3 consists of 15 residues.

The chain has TRBV5-1 and TRBJ2-3, with D tentatively TRBD1 (5 bases). The CDR3 is made up of 16 amino acids. Looked up from germline, CDR1 is SGHRS and CDR2 is YFSETQ. The germline V and J ends were trimmed by 1 base and 0 bases, with 12 bases remaining between them. CDR3: CASSLNPTDSTDTQYF. The CDR3 coding sequence is TGCGCCAGCAGCTTGAACCCGACAGATAGCACAGATACGCAGTATTTT.

This chain connects TRBV20-1 to TRBJ2-5; D possibly matches TRBD1 or TRBD2 (5 bases each). The CDR3 contains 14 residues. The V end was cut by 3 bases, the J end by 2 bases, with 13 bases between. Germline V gene data show CDR1 as DFQATT and CDR2 as SNEGSKA (reference sequence). The CDR3 DNA reads as TGCAGTGCTAGTCCCCCGGGACCGCAAGAGACCCAGTACTTC. It yields the protein CSASPPGPQETQYF.

This rearrangement joins TRBV19 to TRBJ2-1; the D gene is possibly TRBD2 (5 bases). Trimming removed 2 bases at V and 1 base at J, with 12 bases between. The CDR3 runs 16 residues. CDR1 and CDR2 from the germline V gene are LNHDA and SQIVND (reference sequence). The CDR3 loop is CASSITGGPSYNEQFF. As DNA, the CDR3 is TGTGCCAGTAGTATAACCGGAGGCCCTTCCTACAATGAGCAGTTCTTC.

This chain links TRBV28 with TRBJ1-6, with D unclear. CDR3 length: 16 residues. With 5 bases removed from V and 1 base from J, the gap between germline ends came to 12 bases. CDR1 and CDR2 from the germline V gene are MDHEN and SYDVKM. The CDR3 bases are TGTGCCAGCAGTCCCCCCGCCTTTTCCTATAATTCACCCCTCCACTTT. Its translation is CASSPPAFSYNSPLHF.

V is TRBV28 and J is TRBJ2-7; 7 positions match TRBD2. Trimming at V came to 7 bases and at J to 1 base, leaving 13 bases not matched to a gene. This CDR3 is 16 amino acids long. Germline V gene sequence: CDR1 MDHEN, CDR2 SYDVKM. CDR3 coding DNA: TGTGCCAGCACCTCGGGGGGAGCCGTCTTATCCTACGAGCAGTACTTC. This gives the protein CASTSGGAVLSYEQYF.

The chain is built from TRBV18 and TRBJ2-5, with 9 bases aligning to TRBD1. Losses at the gene ends were 4 bases for V and 3 bases for J; bases not matched to a gene: 9. Per the germline V gene, CDR1 is KGHSH and CDR2 is LQKENI. The CDR3 has 16 residues. CDR3 bases: TGTGCCAGCTCACTGCTAGGACAGGGGCGGGAAGAGACCCAGTACTTC. Amino acid sequence: CASSLLGQGREETQYF.

The chain is built from TRBV19 and TRBJ1-2; D gene unclear. V was shortened by 1 base and J by 6 bases, with 12 bases between the two germline ends. The CDR3 covers 14 residues. CDR1 LNHDA and CDR2 SQIVND come from the germline V gene (reference sequence). CDR3 protein: CASSIAALWDGYTF. The CDR3 bases are TGTGCCAGTAGTATAGCGGCCCTCTGGGATGGCTACACCTTC.

The chain uses TRBV18 and TRBJ2-1; D remains unclear. This CDR3 has 14 amino acids. V lost 3 bases to trimming and J lost 9 bases, with 15 bases between them. From germline, CDR1 is KGHSH and CDR2 LQKENI. The CDR3 protein is CASSPPRPLTEQFF. The CDR3 DNA reads as TGTGCCAGCTCACCGCCCCGGCCTCTCACTGAGCAGTTCTTC.

This clone came up once. The J gene is TRBJ1-5, the V gene TRBV23-1; TRBD1 might be the D (5 bases). TRBV23-1 has ORF status, its function being uncertain. Trimming pared 0 bases from V and 7 bases from J, leaving 10 bases between. The length of the CDR3 is 14 residues. The CDR3 reads CASSQSPGGQPQHF. DNA of the CDR3: TGCGCCAGCAGTCAATCCCCTGGGGGGCAGCCCCAGCATTTT.

CDR3 in amino acids: CASSPSSQYTGDGYTF. The CDR3, as DNA: TGTGCCAGCTCACCATCCTCTCAATACACTGGGGATGGCTACACCTTC. This chain joins TRBV18 and TRBJ1-2; D is undetermined. CDR1 is KGHSH and CDR2 is LQKENI in the germline V gene. The V end lost 2 bases, the J end lost 6 bases, and 19 bases lay between the germline ends. The CDR3 loop spans 16 amino acids.

This CDR3 is CASSAGGMNTEAFF. CDR3 DNA: TGTGCCAGCAGCGCAGGGGGGATGAACACTGAAGCTTTCTTT. The chain is built from TRBV5-4 and TRBJ1-1; 7 nucleotides match TRBD1. From germline, CDR1 is SGHNT and CDR2 YYREEE (reference sequence). V shed 4 bases, J shed 0 bases, and the junction held 3 bases outside the gene matches. CDR3 size: 14 residues. Combining the CDR3 with reference TRBV5-4 and TRBJ1-1 gives the whole variable domain ETGVTQSPTHLIKTRGQQVTLRCSSQSGHNTVSWYQQALGQGPQFIFQYYREEENGRGNFPPRFSGLQFPNYSSELNVNALELDDSALYLCASSAGGMNTEAFFGQGTRLTVV.

J is TRBJ2-5 and V is TRBV12-3 or TRBV12-4, with TRBD2 matching 7 bases. The J segment lost 5 bases and the V segment lost 6 bases, leaving 0 bases of the junction unmatched. The CDR3 sequence is 11 residues long. The CDR3 reads CASSGGETQYF. DNA for the CDR3: TGTGCCAGCAGCGGGGGGGAGACCCAGTACTTC.

V and J are TRBV28 and TRBJ2-2; 15 bases agree with TRBD2. Germline lookup yields CDR1 MDHEN and CDR2 SYDVKM. After removal of 0 bases from V and 8 bases from J, the junction contained 4 bases not matched to a gene. The CDR3 has 17 residues. The CDR3 reads CASSLWGLAGGPGELFF. The CDR3 DNA is TGTGCCAGCAGTTTATGGGGACTAGCGGGAGGTCCTGGGGAGCTGTTTTTT.

V and J are TRBV9 and TRBJ1-2; D perhaps matches TRBD1 (6 bases). The CDR3 is 14 residues long. CDR1 is SGDLS and CDR2 is YYNGEE in the germline V gene. Trimming left V 4 bases short and J 14 bases short, with 24 bases between. CDR3 protein: CASSPSGPTPGATF. The CDR3 nucleotides read TGTGCCAGCAGCCCTAGCGGACCTACCCCGGGGGCAACCTTC.

This chain uses TRBV6-5 with TRBJ2-7, with a tentative D call TRBD2 (5 bases). Germline CDR1 is MNHEY and CDR2 is SVGAGI. V lost 7 bases and J 2 bases, leaving 12 bases between the germline ends. This CDR3 region has 13 residues. The CDR3 sequence: CASTSPGTYEQYF. Here the CDR3 DNA reads TGTGCCAGCACCTCCCCCGGGACCTACGAGCAGTACTTC.

The sample holds a few counts of this clone. The chain couples TRBV19 to TRBJ2-7; D gene ambiguous. The V gene lost 6 bases and the J gene lost 0 bases, with 12 bases spanning the gap. CDR1 is LNHDA, CDR2 SQIVND, per germline (reference sequence). The CDR3 totals 14 residues. As DNA, the CDR3 is TGTGCCAGTAGCCAATCCAGACTCTCCTACGAGCAGTACTTC. Its translation is CASSQSRLSYEQYF.